What follows are 10 T cell receptor beta chains derived from one specimen sequenced in a study of blood T cell repertoires in COVID-19. Only in-frame clones appear in the TCRdb table, and some are missing; sequencing was by immunoSEQ multiplex PCR. The table includes around 63,000 clones, approximately 86% detected once. Material: peripheral blood. Receptor source: a woman of 80 years or more with active COVID-19.

J is TRBJ2-1 and V is TRBV3-1 (or the pseudogene TRBV3-2); 8 nucleotides match TRBD2. CDR3 length equals 16 residues. The ends lost 4 bases at V and 4 bases at J; junction bases unmatched: 9. CDR1 is LGHDT and CDR2 is YNNKEL in the germline V gene (reference sequence). In nucleotides, the CDR3 is TGTGCCAGCAGCCCGTTGGTAGCGGGGTGGTACAATGAGCAGTTCTTC. Its translation is CASSPLVAGWYNEQFF.

The chain employs TRBV28 and TRBJ1-5, with D tentatively TRBD1 (6 bases). Germline V lookup: CDR1 MDHEN, CDR2 SYDVKM. V was clipped by 5 bases and J by 7 bases, with 21 bases between them. There are 16 residues in the CDR3. The CDR3: CASSPPGRGERQPQHF. The CDR3, as DNA: TGTGCCAGCAGTCCCCCGGGGAGGGGGGAAAGACAGCCCCAGCATTTT.

J is TRBJ1-2 and V is TRBV28, with TRBD1 identical over 7 bases. V was pared by 4 bases and J by 5 bases, with 7 bases of the junction left unmatched. Looked up from germline, CDR1 is MDHEN and CDR2 is SYDVKM. The CDR3 is 14 residues long. Written as DNA, the CDR3 is TGTGCCAGCAGTTCCCCCGGGACAGCGTATGGCTACACCTTC. This gives the protein CASSSPGTAYGYTF.

The chain joins TRBV7-8 to TRBJ1-4; D uncertain. Germline V CDR1 and CDR2: SGHVS, FQNEAQ. Trimming stripped 5 bases from V and 1 base from J, with 8 bases between. This CDR3 is built from 14 residues. CDR3 sequence: CASSPDRTNEKLFF. Written as DNA, the CDR3 is TGTGCCAGCAGCCCCGATAGAACTAATGAAAAACTGTTTTTT.

The genes are TRBV2 and TRBJ2-1; perhaps TRBD2 as D (7 bases). This CDR3 is 14 amino acids long. Trimming took 4 bases from V and 8 from J, leaving 15 bases between them. The germline V gene has CDR1 SNHLY and CDR2 FYNNEI. The DNA for the CDR3 is TGTGCCAGCAGTGCAGAGGGGGGGGCATATGAGCAGTTCTTC. Amino acids: CASSAEGGAYEQFF.

The CDR3 loop is CASSFSGAQETQYF. The CDR3 DNA reads as TGCGCCAGCAGCTTTAGCGGGGCGCAAGAGACCCAGTACTTC. This sequence joins TRBV5-1 and TRBJ2-5; 8 nucleotides align to TRBD2. The CDR3 covers 14 residues. V trimming: 2 bases; J trimming: 2 bases; junction bases outside the gene matches: 2. Germline CDR1 SGHRS, CDR2 YFSETQ.

The rearrangement links TRBV11-2 to TRBJ1-2; 8 bases match TRBD1. The CDR3 consists of 15 residues. Germline CDR1 and CDR2: SGHAT and FQNNGV. V gave up 3 bases and J gave up 8 bases; unmatched junction bases: 11. CDR3 bases: TGTGCCAGCAGCTTCAACAGGGGGGCGGGGGAGGGCTACACCTTC. Its protein is CASSFNRGAGEGYTF.

The chain combines TRBV5-1 with TRBJ2-5; tentatively, D is TRBD2 (5 bases). Germline V CDR1 and CDR2: SGHRS, YFSETQ. Trimming pared 1 base from V and 5 bases from J, leaving 9 bases between. CDR3 length equals 13 residues. CDR3 in DNA: TGCGCCAGCAGCTTGAACGGGGTGGAGACCCAGTACTTC. Encoded protein: CASSLNGVETQYF.

V usage is TRBV7-9 and J usage is TRBJ1-4; no clear D. The CDR3 is 14 amino acids. Germline-derived CDR1 and CDR2 are SEHNR and FQNEAQ (reference sequence). Trimming took 2 bases from V and 0 from J, leaving 4 bases between them. The CDR3 reads CASSLSTTNEKLFF. Here the CDR3 DNA reads TGTGCCAGCAGCTTATCTACAACTAATGAAAAACTGTTTTTT.

The chain couples TRBV20-1 to TRBJ1-1; perhaps TRBD1 as D (6 bases). This CDR3 contains 11 residues. Trimming stripped 4 bases from V and 7 bases from J, with 10 bases between. Germline values: CDR1 DFQATT, CDR2 SNEGSKA (reference sequence). The DNA of the CDR3 is TGCAGTGCTAAGGGACACCTTGAAGCTTTCTTT. Protein product: CSAKGHLEAFF.